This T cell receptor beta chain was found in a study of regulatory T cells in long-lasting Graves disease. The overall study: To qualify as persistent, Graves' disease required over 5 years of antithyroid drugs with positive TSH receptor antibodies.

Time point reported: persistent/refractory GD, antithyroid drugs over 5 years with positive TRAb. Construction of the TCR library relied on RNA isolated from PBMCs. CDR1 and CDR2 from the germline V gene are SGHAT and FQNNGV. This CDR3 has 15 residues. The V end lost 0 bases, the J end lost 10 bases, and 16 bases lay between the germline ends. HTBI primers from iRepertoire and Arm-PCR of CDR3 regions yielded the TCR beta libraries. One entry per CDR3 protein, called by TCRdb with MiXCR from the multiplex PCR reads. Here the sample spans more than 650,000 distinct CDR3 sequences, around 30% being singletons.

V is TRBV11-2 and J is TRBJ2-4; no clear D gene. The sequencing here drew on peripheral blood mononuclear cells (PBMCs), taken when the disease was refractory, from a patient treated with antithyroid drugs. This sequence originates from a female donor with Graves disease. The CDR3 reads CASSLDLVSSFIQYF. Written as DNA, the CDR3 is TGTGCCAGCAGCTTAGATCTCGTGTCTTCATTTATTCAGTACTTC.